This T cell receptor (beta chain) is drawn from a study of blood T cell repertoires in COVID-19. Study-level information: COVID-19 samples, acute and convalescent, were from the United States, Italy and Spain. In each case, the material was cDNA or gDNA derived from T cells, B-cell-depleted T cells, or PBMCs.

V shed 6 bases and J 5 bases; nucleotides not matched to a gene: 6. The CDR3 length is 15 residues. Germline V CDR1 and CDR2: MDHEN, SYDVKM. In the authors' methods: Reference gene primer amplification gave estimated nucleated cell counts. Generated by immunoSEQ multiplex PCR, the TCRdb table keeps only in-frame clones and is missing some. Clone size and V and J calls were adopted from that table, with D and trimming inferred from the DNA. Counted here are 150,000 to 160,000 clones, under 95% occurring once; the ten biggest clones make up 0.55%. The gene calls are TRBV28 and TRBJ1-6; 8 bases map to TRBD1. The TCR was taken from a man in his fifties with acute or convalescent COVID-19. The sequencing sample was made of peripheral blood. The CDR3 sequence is CASRPGTGNNSPLHF. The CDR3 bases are TGTGCCAGCAGGCCCGGGACAGGCAATAATTCACCCCTCCACTTT.